This TCR beta chain was sequenced for a study of Graves' ophthalmopathy and Graves' hyperthyroidism. Study-level information: Peripheral blood was obtained at first diagnosis, ahead of any treatment.

As concerns this clonotype: A read error may account for a junction end that differs from germline.

Other autoimmune disease, uncontrolled infection, pregnancy and lactation led to exclusion. It was from under 13 ml of fresh peripheral blood that the PBMCs came. RNA served as the template for amplifying TCR beta CDR3 regions. In the first round, RT-PCR was carried out with HTBI primers, and a multiplex PCR formed the second round. A single record per CDR3 protein comes from TCRdb applying MiXCR to the multiplex PCR reads. Here the sample spans more than 550,000 distinct CDR3 sequences, about 41% being singletons. Sequencing was done on a sample of peripheral blood. The source is an adult man with Graves' ophthalmopathy.

This chain's CDR3 is CTSSSGTSGTNQETQYF. In DNA form, the CDR3 reads TGTACCAGCAGCTCCGGGACTAGCGGAACGAACCAAGAGACCCAGTACTTC. The rearrangement uses TRBV5-4 and TRBJ2-5; 11 positions match TRBD2. The CDR3 has 17 residues. Germline values: CDR1 SGHNT, CDR2 YYREEE (reference sequence).